The clone carrying this T cell receptor (beta chain) was seen ten or more times. The antigen is undetermined. The data were taken from a study of blood T cells in healthy people across ages. Points from the study as a whole: Shifts in expanded clonotypes may have been confounded by donor CMV status, which was unknown. Samples with more naive T cells showed higher observed beta diversity.

Germline-derived CDR1 and CDR2 are SEHNR and FQNEAQ (reference sequence). With 4 bases clipped from V and 3 bases from J, the junction kept 3 bases outside the gene matches. This CDR3 has 13 residues. Donors were systemically healthy Caucasian individuals from Russia aged roughly 6 to 100 years. Primers used in a second PCR of about 7 to 12 cycles were a sample-barcoded 5' primer and a J-beta primer mix. Each CDR3 protein gets one entry after TCRdb re-called the 5' RACE reads with MiXCR. The data hold about 1.5 million distinct CDR3 sequences, with under 55% observed a single time. V usage is TRBV7-9 and J usage is TRBJ2-7; the match to TRBD2 covers 7 bases. Sequencing input: blood. The receptor was isolated from a woman in her late teens or twenties in good health. For the CDR3, the DNA is TGTGCCAGCAGCTCCGGACTAGTCTACGAGCAGTACTTC. Its protein is CASSSGLVYEQYF.